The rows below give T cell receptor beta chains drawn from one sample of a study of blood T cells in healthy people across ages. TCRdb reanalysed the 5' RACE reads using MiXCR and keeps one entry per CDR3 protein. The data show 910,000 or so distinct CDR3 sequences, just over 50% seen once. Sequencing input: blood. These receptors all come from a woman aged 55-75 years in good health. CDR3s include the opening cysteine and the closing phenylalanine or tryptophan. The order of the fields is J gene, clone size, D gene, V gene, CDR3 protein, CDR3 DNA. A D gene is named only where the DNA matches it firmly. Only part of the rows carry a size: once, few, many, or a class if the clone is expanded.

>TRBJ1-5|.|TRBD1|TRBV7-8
CASSLGIQGNQPQHF
TGTGCCAGCAGCTTAGGAATACAGGGGAATCAGCCCCAGCATTTT
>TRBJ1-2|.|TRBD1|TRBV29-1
CSARGAFVDYGYTF
TGCAGCGCCAGGGGGGCCTTTGTGGACTATGGCTACACCTTC
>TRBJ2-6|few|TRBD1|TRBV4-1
CASSRDRERTGANVLTF
TGCGCCAGCAGCCGGGACAGGGAGAGGACTGGGGCCAACGTCCTGACTTTC
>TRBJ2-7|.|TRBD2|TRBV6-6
CASRLGGGAIYEQYF
TGTGCCAGCAGGCTCGGGGGGGGAGCCATCTACGAGCAGTACTTC
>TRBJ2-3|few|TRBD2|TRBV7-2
CASSAPGLRTDTQYF
TGTGCCAGCAGCGCACCGGGACTACGCACAGATACGCAGTATTTT
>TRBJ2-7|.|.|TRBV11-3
CASSLRYGYEQYF
TGTGCCAGCAGCTTAAGGTACGGGTACGAGCAGTACTTC
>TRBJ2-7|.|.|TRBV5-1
CASSQGLTFYEQYF
TGCGCCAGCAGCCAGGGACTTACGTTCTACGAGCAGTACTTC
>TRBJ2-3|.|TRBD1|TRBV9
CASSAISGTGKKDTQYF
TGTGCCAGCAGCGCAATTTCCGGGACAGGGAAAAAAGATACGCAGTATTTT
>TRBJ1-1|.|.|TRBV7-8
CASSPRERGARNEAFF
TGTGCCAGCAGCCCTCGTGAGCGCGGGGCGAGGAATGAAGCTTTCTTT
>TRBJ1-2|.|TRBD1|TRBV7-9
CASSIDKRTPGQAGGYTF
TGTGCCAGCAGCATTGACAAACGGACACCGGGACAGGCCGGGGGCTACACCTTC
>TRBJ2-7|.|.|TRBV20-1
CSASSQATSYEQYF
TGCAGTGCTAGCTCGCAGGCTACCTCCTACGAGCAGTACTTC
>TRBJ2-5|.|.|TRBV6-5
CASSYEGGRGQETQYF
TGTGCCAGCAGTTACGAGGGGGGAAGAGGTCAAGAGACCCAGTACTTC
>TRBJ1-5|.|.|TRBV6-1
CASRRTGLGNQPQHF
TGTGCCAGCAGGAGAACAGGGCTGGGGAATCAGCCCCAGCATTTT
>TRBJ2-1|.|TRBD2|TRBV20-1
CSARDVQGLAGGNEQFF
TGCAGTGCTAGAGACGTACAGGGGCTAGCGGGAGGCAATGAGCAGTTCTTC
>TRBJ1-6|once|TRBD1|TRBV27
CASSPGDSRSYNSPLHF
TGTGCCAGCAGTCCCGGGGACAGTCGCTCCTATAATTCACCCCTCCACTTT
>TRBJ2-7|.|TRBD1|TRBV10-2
CASEDRDSAYEQYF
TGCGCCAGCGAGGACCGGGACAGTGCCTACGAGCAGTACTTC
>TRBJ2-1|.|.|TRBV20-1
CSARRQGPFNEQFF
TGCAGTGCTAGGCGGCAGGGGCCCTTCAATGAGCAGTTCTTC
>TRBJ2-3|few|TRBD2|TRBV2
CASKSGITDTQYF
TGTGCCAGCAAGAGCGGGATCACAGATACGCAGTATTTT
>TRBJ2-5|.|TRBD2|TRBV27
CASSLWGSGTETQYF
TGTGCCAGCAGTTTATGGGGTAGCGGGACAGAGACCCAGTACTTC
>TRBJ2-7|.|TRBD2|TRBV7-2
CASSPLTSGKYEQYF
TGTGCCAGCAGTCCACTTACTAGCGGGAAGTACGAGCAGTACTTC
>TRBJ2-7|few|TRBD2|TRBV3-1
CASSQEPGRGFSYEQYF
TGTGCCAGCAGCCAAGAACCAGGGAGGGGATTCTCCTACGAGCAGTACTTC
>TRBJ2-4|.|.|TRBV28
CASSEWYGPKNIQYF
TGTGCCAGCAGTGAATGGTACGGACCCAAAAACATTCAGTACTTC
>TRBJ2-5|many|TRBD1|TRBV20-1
CSTIETTGIQETQYF
TGCAGCACAATAGAAACGACAGGGATCCAAGAGACCCAGTACTTC
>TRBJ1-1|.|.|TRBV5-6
CASSLAPTRGTEAFF
TGTGCCAGCAGCTTGGCCCCAACAAGGGGCACTGAAGCTTTCTTT
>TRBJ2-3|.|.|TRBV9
CASSVVGQSSDTQYF
TGTGCCAGCAGCGTAGTAGGACAGAGTTCAGATACGCAGTATTTT
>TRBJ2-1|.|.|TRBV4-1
CASSQEGGRSNEQFF
TGCGCCAGCAGCCAAGAAGGGGGGAGGTCGAATGAGCAGTTCTTC
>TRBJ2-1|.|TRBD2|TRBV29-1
CSVPLTSGSSYNEQFF
TGCAGCGTTCCACTGACTAGCGGGAGCTCCTACAATGAGCAGTTCTTC
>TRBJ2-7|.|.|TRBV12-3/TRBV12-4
CASSLAGFWYEQYF
TGTGCCAGCAGTTTAGCAGGTTTTTGGTACGAGCAGTACTTC
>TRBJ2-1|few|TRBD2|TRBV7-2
CASSLARTGGPYNEQFF
TGTGCCAGCAGCTTAGCTCGGACGGGAGGGCCCTACAATGAGCAGTTCTTC
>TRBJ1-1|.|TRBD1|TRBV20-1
CSANGPGTGAEAFF
TGCAGTGCTAATGGTCCCGGGACAGGAGCTGAAGCTTTCTTT
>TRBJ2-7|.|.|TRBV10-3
CAISGPLTGHSSYNEQYF
TGTGCCATCAGTGGCCCCCTGACCGGCCATAGCTCCTACAATGAGCAGTACTTC
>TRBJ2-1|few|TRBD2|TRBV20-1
CSAVAGTSKNEQFF
TGCAGTGCTGTAGCTGGGACTAGCAAAAATGAGCAGTTCTTC